This T cell receptor (beta chain) is from a study of glioma-infiltrating T cells. Using RNA template, CDR3s of TCR alpha and beta were amplified with iRepertoire arm-PCR. TCRdb redid the calling of the multiplex PCR reads with MiXCR, one entry per CDR3 protein. The sample lists around 190,000 distinct CDR3 sequences; about 46% were seen once. Study-wide findings and caveats: Tissue-blood divergence was below expectation in non-neoplastic patients, above in gliomas.

This clonotype has at least ten counts. The antigen remains undetermined. The CDR3 has 16 residues. V lost 1 base to trimming and J lost 2 bases; unmatched junction nucleotides: 3. The chain is built from TRBV12-3 or TRBV12-4 and TRBJ2-3; 10 positions agree with TRBD2. Material for sequencing was glioma tissue, nonneoplastic brain tissue, or PBMCs (not recorded which). The TCR comes from a human donor with low-grade glioma or glioblastoma, undergoing nonglioma brain surgery, or in good health (not recorded which). The CDR3 reads CASSLEGLADTDTQYF. The CDR3 DNA reads as TGTGCCAGCAGTTTAGAAGGACTAGCGGACACAGATACGCAGTATTTT.